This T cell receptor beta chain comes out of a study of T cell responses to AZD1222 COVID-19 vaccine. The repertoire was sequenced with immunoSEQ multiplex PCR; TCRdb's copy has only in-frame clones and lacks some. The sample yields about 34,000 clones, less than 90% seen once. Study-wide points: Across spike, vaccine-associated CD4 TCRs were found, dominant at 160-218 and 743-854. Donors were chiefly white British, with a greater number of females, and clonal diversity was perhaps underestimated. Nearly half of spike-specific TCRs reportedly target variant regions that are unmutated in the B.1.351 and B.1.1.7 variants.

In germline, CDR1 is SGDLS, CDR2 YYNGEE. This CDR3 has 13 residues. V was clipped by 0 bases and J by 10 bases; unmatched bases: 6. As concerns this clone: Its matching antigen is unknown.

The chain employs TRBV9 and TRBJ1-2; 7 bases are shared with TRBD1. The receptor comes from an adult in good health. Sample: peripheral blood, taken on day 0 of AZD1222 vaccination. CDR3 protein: CASSVASTGIYTF. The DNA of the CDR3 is TGTGCCAGCAGCGTAGCTTCGACAGGGATCTACACCTTC.